Shown below are 18 T cell receptor beta chains from a single sample sequenced in a study of blood T cell repertoires in COVID-19. Using immunoSEQ multiplex PCR, the repertoire was profiled, and TCRdb retains in-frame clones only, with some absent. The sample consists of roughly 450,000 clones, about nine tenths of them appearing once. The sample comprised PBMCs or T cells enriched from blood (not recorded which). The receptors stem from a young man who had recovered from COVID-19.

V gene TRBV3-1 (or the pseudogene TRBV3-2) combines with J gene TRBJ2-5; the D gene is possibly TRBD1 (6 bases). V was trimmed by 11 bases and J by 2 bases, leaving 15 bases between them. The CDR3 loop spans 13 amino acids. Germline CDR1 is LGHDT and CDR2 is YNNKEL (reference sequence). CDR3 nucleotide sequence: TGTGCCGCAGGGGCGGCCAAACAAGAGACCCAGTACTTC. Protein: CAAGAAKQETQYF.

This sequence joins TRBV12-3 or TRBV12-4 and TRBJ1-5; a possible D gene is TRBD1 (5 bases). CDR3 size: 13 residues. V dropped 7 bases and J dropped 5 bases, with 12 bases sitting between them. CDR3 in amino acids: CASTLRGDQPQHF. CDR3 in DNA: TGTGCCAGCACTCTACGGGGGGATCAGCCCCAGCATTTT.

J is TRBJ2-7 and V is TRBV5-1, with D perhaps matching TRBD1 (5 bases). Germline V gene sequence: CDR1 SGHRS, CDR2 YFSETQ. Trimming removed 4 bases from V and 0 bases from J, with 11 bases in between. The CDR3 consists of 14 residues. The CDR3 loop is CASSAPGSSYEQYF. CDR3 in DNA: TGCGCCAGCAGCGCTCCAGGGTCCTCCTACGAGCAGTACTTC. The complete variable domain, with remaining parts taken from reference TRBV5-1 and TRBJ2-7, reads KAGVTQTPRYLIKTRGQQVTLSCSPISGHRSVSWYQQTPGQGLQFLFEYFSETQRNKGNFPGRFSGRQFSNSRSEMNVSTLELGDSALYLCASSAPGSSYEQYFGPGTRLTVT.

The rearrangement uses TRBV5-1 and TRBJ1-2; TRBD1 is a possible D gene (6 bases). The CDR3 is 16 residues long. Trimming cost V 9 bases and J 0 bases, with 21 bases left between them. Germline V gene lookup returns CDR1 SGHRS and CDR2 YFSETQ. CDR3 amino acids: CATETLPGHPNYGYTF. The CDR3, as DNA: TGCGCCACCGAGACTCTCCCGGGACATCCTAACTATGGCTACACCTTC.

This clone was observed a few times. This chain uses TRBV5-5 with TRBJ2-5; 9 nucleotides line up with TRBD1. Looked up from germline, CDR1 is SGHKS and CDR2 is YYEKEE (reference sequence). V lost 2 bases, J lost 3 bases, and 5 bases stayed unmatched. The CDR3 sequence is 15 residues long. The CDR3 region is CASSFRDREKETQYF. CDR3 nucleotides: TGTGCCAGCAGCTTCCGGGACAGGGAAAAAGAGACCCAGTACTTC.

The V and J genes are TRBV6-4 and TRBJ2-7, with D possibly TRBD2 on 6 matching bases. The length of the CDR3 is 14 residues. V was clipped by 8 bases and J by 3 bases, with 17 bases between them. Germline values: CDR1 MRHNA, CDR2 SNTAGT. The CDR3 protein is CASRNFWRGYEQYF. The CDR3 bases are TGTGCCAGCCGGAACTTCTGGCGGGGCTACGAGCAGTACTTC.

The V gene is TRBV7-9, the J gene TRBJ2-7; TRBD1 might be the D (5 bases). V lost 6 bases, J lost 5 bases, and 14 bases lay in between. The germline V gene encodes CDR1 SEHNR and CDR2 FQNEAQ (reference sequence). The CDR3 totals 13 residues. The DNA for the CDR3 is TGTGCCAGCAGTCTTCAGGGTTCCCACGAGCAGTACTTC. Its protein is CASSLQGSHEQYF.

V gene TRBV5-1 combines with J gene TRBJ2-7; 10 positions match TRBD2. This CDR3 has 18 amino acids. Germline V gene data show CDR1 as SGHRS and CDR2 as YFSETQ. Trimming at V came to 2 bases and at J to 1 base, leaving 12 bases not matched to a gene. The CDR3 DNA reads as TGCGCCAGCAGCTTTTCTAGCGTGGCTAGCGGGAGTTCCTACGAGCAGTACTTC. It specifies CASSFSSVASGSSYEQYF. Together with reference TRBV5-1 and TRBJ2-7, the CDR3 gives the full variable domain: KAGVTQTPRYLIKTRGQQVTLSCSPISGHRSVSWYQQTPGQGLQFLFEYFSETQRNKGNFPGRFSGRQFSNSRSEMNVSTLELGDSALYLCASSFSSVASGSSYEQYFGPGTRLTVT.

The chain uses TRBV7-2 and TRBJ1-6; D not resolved. V was trimmed by 1 base and J by 10 bases, leaving 5 bases between them. The CDR3 is made up of 12 amino acids. Germline CDR1 reads SGHTA; CDR2 reads FQGNSA. In DNA, the CDR3 is TGTGCCAGCAGCTTAGTCCTGTCACCCCTCCACTTT. As protein: CASSLVLSPLHF.

The table lists this clone with a few counts. In DNA form, the CDR3 reads TGTGCCAGTAGTATTGGGACAAAGGGCGATTCACCCCTCCACTTT. Protein: CASSIGTKGDSPLHF. The chain uses TRBV19 and TRBJ1-6; D perhaps matches TRBD1 (6 bases). The germline CDR1 and CDR2 sequences are LNHDA and SQIVND (reference sequence). V dropped 3 bases and J dropped 8 bases, with 14 bases sitting between them. This CDR3 is 15 amino acids long.

This chain links TRBV5-4 with TRBJ2-2; 7 bases agree with TRBD1. Trimming at V came to 0 bases and at J to 3 bases, leaving 5 bases not matched to a gene. Germline lookup yields CDR1 SGHNT and CDR2 YYREEE (reference sequence). This CDR3 is built from 16 residues. The CDR3 here is CASSLAPGQDTGELFF. The CDR3 DNA reads as TGTGCCAGCAGCTTGGCCCCCGGACAGGACACCGGGGAGCTGTTTTTT. Variable domain in full (rest from reference TRBV5-4 and TRBJ2-2): ETGVTQSPTHLIKTRGQQVTLRCSSQSGHNTVSWYQQALGQGPQFIFQYYREEENGRGNFPPRFSGLQFPNYSSELNVNALELDDSALYLCASSLAPGQDTGELFFGEGSRLTVL.

V usage is TRBV12-5 and J usage is TRBJ1-3, with D uncertain. This CDR3 is 14 amino acids long. The ends were cut back, 8 bases at V and 0 bases at J, with 11 bases in the middle. Germline V gene sequence: CDR1 LGHNT, CDR2 FRNRAP. Here the CDR3 DNA reads TGTGCTAGTTCATCCACGAGCTCTGGAAACACCATATATTTT. Residues: CASSSTSSGNTIYF.

The chain uses TRBV19 and TRBJ1-1; TRBD1 is a possible D gene (5 bases). The germline CDR1 and CDR2 sequences are LNHDA and SQIVND (reference sequence). The length of the CDR3 is 14 residues. Trimming left V 7 bases short and J 4 bases short, with 16 bases between. The CDR3 spells CASKVAGTGTEAFF. In nucleotides, the CDR3 is TGTGCCAGTAAGGTCGCGGGGACGGGCACTGAAGCTTTCTTT. The full variable domain, its missing parts supplied by reference TRBV19 and TRBJ1-1, is DGGITQSPKYLFRKEGQNVTLSCEQNLNHDAMYWYRQDPGQGLRLIYYSQIVNDFQKGDIAEGYSVSREKKESFPLTVTSAQKNPTAFYLCASKVAGTGTEAFFGQGTRLTVV.

This clone occurred once. This chain joins TRBV2 and TRBJ2-5; weak D call: TRBD1 (5 bases). Germline CDR1 is SNHLY and CDR2 is FYNNEI. CDR3 length equals 14 residues. V shed 8 bases and J shed 4 bases, with 17 bases lying between them. CDR3 protein: CASGPRVFGETQYF. The CDR3 DNA reads as TGTGCCAGCGGGCCCAGGGTATTTGGAGAGACCCAGTACTTC.

The V gene is TRBV5-8, the J gene TRBJ2-7, with D perhaps TRBD1 (5 bases). V lost 6 bases and J lost 2, with 12 bases in between. The germline gives CDR1 SGHTS, CDR2 YDEGEE. CDR3 length: 13 residues. Here the CDR3 reads CASTWGAAYEQYF. The CDR3 DNA reads as TGTGCCAGCACGTGGGGCGCGGCCTACGAGCAGTACTTC. The full variable domain, with the rest looked up from reference TRBV5-8 and TRBJ2-7, is EAGVTQSPTHLIKTRGQQATLRCSPISGHTSVYWYQQALGLGLQFLLWYDEGEERNRGNFPPRFSGRQFPNYSSELNVNALELEDSALYLCASTWGAAYEQYFGPGTRLTVT.

The chain is built from TRBV9 and TRBJ2-1; D possibly corresponds to TRBD2 (6 bases). This CDR3 comprises 13 residues. V lost 0 bases and J 9 bases, leaving 10 bases between the germline ends. Germline lookup yields CDR1 SGDLS and CDR2 YYNGEE. The CDR3, as DNA: TGTGCCAGCAGCGTAGGGGGAGCGGGTGAGCAGTTCTTC. This codes for CASSVGGAGEQFF. Supplemented by reference TRBV9 and TRBJ2-1, the full variable domain reads DSGVTQTPKHLITATGQRVTLRCSPRSGDLSVYWYQQSLDQGLQFLIQYYNGEERAKGNILERFSAQQFPDLHSELNLSSLELGDSALYFCASSVGGAGEQFFGPGTRLTVL.

This chain joins TRBV27 and TRBJ2-2; the match to TRBD2 covers 8 bases. Trimming at V came to 4 bases and at J to 6 bases, leaving 10 bases not matched to a gene. The CDR3 contains 16 residues. Germline CDR1 is MNHEY and CDR2 is SMNVEV (reference sequence). The CDR3 region has the DNA TGTGCCAGCAGTTCCACCCGGGGGGGCCTAGCCGGGGAGCTGTTTTTT. This sequence encodes CASSSTRGGLAGELFF.

The chain uses TRBV10-1 and TRBJ2-7; TRBD1 agrees at 10 bases. The CDR3 covers 12 residues. With V trimmed by 8 bases and J by 2 bases, 0 bases remained unmatched. Germline lookup yields CDR1 WNHNN and CDR2 SYGVQD (reference sequence). CDR3 sequence: CASGQGAYEQYF. The DNA of the CDR3 is TGCGCCAGCGGACAGGGGGCCTACGAGCAGTACTTC.